The T cell receptor beta chain under discussion was sequenced for a study of T cell responses to AZD1222 COVID-19 vaccine. Generated by immunoSEQ multiplex PCR, the TCRdb table keeps only in-frame clones and is missing some. In the table there are tens of thousands of clones, around 90% of which are singletons. Germline V gives CDR1 MDHEN, CDR2 SYDVKM. The length of the CDR3 is 12 residues. Trimming left V 1 base short and J 5 bases short, with 5 bases between. The V and J genes are TRBV28 and TRBJ1-1; no reliable D call. This clonotype was obtained from an adult in good health. The material was peripheral blood, obtained on day 0 of AZD1222 vaccination. The CDR3 reads CASSLSVTEAFF. As DNA, the CDR3 is TGTGCCAGCAGTTTATCGGTTACTGAAGCTTTCTTT.